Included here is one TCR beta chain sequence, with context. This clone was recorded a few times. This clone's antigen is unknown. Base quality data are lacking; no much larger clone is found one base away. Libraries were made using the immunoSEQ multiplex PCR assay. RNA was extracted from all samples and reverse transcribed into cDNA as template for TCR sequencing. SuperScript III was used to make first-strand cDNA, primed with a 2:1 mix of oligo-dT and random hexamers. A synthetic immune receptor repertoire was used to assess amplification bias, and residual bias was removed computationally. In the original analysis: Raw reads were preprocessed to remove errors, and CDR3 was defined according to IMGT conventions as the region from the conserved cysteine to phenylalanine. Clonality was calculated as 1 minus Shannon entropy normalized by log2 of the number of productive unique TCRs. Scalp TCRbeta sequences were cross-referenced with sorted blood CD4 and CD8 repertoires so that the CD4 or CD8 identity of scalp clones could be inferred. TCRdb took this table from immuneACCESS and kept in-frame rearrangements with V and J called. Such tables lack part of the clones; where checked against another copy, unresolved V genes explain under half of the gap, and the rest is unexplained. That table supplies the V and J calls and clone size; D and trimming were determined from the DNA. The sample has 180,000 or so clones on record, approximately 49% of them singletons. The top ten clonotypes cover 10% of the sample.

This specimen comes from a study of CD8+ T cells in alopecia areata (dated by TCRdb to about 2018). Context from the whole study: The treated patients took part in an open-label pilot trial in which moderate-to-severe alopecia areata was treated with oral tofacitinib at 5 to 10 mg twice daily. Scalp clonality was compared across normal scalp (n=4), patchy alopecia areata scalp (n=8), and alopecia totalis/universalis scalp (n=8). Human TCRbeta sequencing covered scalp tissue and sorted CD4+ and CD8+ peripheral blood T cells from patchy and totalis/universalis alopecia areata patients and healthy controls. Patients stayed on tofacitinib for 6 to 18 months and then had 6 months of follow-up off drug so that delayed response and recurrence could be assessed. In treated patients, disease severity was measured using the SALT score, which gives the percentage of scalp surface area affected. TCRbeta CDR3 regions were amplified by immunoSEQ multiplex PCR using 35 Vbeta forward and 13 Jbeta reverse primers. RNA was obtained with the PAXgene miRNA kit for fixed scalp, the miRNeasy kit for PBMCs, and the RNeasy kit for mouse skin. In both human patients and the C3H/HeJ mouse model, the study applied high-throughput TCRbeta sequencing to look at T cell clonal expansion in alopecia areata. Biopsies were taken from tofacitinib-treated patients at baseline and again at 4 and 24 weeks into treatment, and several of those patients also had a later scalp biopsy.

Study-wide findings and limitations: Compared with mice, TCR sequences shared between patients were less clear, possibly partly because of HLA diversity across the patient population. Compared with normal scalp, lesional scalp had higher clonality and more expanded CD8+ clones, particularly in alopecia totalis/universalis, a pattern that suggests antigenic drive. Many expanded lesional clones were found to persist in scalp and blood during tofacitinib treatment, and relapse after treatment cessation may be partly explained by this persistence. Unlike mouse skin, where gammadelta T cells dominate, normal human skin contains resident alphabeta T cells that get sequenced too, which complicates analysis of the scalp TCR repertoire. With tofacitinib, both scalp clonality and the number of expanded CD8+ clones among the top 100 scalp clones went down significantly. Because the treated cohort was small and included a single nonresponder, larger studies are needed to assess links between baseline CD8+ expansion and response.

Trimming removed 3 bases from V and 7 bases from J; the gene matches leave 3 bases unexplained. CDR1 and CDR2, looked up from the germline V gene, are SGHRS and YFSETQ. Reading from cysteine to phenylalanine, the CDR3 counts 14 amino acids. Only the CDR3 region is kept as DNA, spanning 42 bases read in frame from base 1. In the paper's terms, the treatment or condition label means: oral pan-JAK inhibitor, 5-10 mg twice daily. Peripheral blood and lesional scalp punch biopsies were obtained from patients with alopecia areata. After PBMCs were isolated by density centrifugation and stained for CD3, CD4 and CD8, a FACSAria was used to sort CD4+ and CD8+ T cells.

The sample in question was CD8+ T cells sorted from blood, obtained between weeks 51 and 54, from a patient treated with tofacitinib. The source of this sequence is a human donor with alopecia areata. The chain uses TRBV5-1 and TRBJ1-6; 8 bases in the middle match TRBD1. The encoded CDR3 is CASSYGQGNSPLHF. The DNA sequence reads TGCGCCAGCAGCTACGGACAGGGCAATTCACCCCTCCACTTT.